The 20 T cell receptor beta chains below all came from one sample that was sequenced in a study of T cell repertoires in cytomegalovirus infection. TCRdb redid the calling of the reads with MiXCR, one entry per CDR3 protein. Counted here are approximately 500,000 distinct CDR3 sequences, around 11% occurring once; the ten biggest clones make up roughly a tenth. Material for sequencing was PBMCs. The receptors come from a human donor in good health (CMV status not recorded). Some clones in this sample may be carry-over from other donors' samples.

This clonotype occurred a few times. The chain combines TRBV5-1 with TRBJ2-7, with 11 bases aligning to TRBD1. This CDR3 spans 13 amino acids. Germline CDR1 is SGHRS and CDR2 is YFSETQ. The V gene end was trimmed by 5 bases and the J gene end by 6 bases; junction bases not matched to a gene: 4. The chain's CDR3 is CASRGQGAGEQYF. DNA for the CDR3: TGCGCCAGCAGAGGACAGGGGGCCGGCGAGCAGTACTTC.

The table lists this clonotype with many counts. J is TRBJ2-6 and V is TRBV2, with D perhaps being TRBD1 or TRBD2 (5 bases each). With 3 bases removed from V and 0 bases from J, the gap between germline ends came to 15 bases. The CDR3 runs to 18 residues. In germline, CDR1 is SNHLY, CDR2 FYNNEI. The CDR3 spells CASSESLGDLSGANVLTF. CDR3 nucleotides: TGTGCCAGCAGTGAGTCGTTGGGGGACCTCTCTGGGGCCAACGTCCTGACTTTC.

At least ten counts were recorded for this clonotype. The chain joins TRBV12-3 or TRBV12-4 to TRBJ2-1, with D unresolved. V lost 2 bases, J lost 8 bases, and 7 bases lay in between. The CDR3 runs 12 residues. The CDR3 sequence: CASSLLGHEQFF. CDR3 bases: TGTGCCAGCAGTTTACTTGGCCATGAGCAGTTCTTC.

This clonotype was observed at least ten times. This chain's CDR3 is CASSLDWETEAFF. In DNA form, the CDR3 reads TGTGCCAGCAGCTTAGACTGGGAAACTGAAGCTTTCTTT. This chain joins TRBV13 and TRBJ1-1; unclear D gene. This CDR3 comprises 13 residues. The germline V gene encodes CDR1 PRHDT and CDR2 FYEKMQ (reference sequence). V lost 1 base to trimming and J lost 5 bases, with 8 bases between them.

This chain uses TRBV27 with TRBJ2-2; 15 bases line up with TRBD2. CDR1 is MNHEY, CDR2 SMNVEV, per germline (reference sequence). The CDR3 covers 16 residues. The ends lost 5 bases at V and 9 bases at J; junction bases unmatched: 7. This CDR3 reads CASSPGLAGGDRELFF. Here the CDR3 DNA reads TGTGCCAGCAGTCCGGGACTAGCGGGGGGTGACAGGGAGCTGTTTTTT.

This clonotype was seen repeatedly, ten times or more. The chain links TRBV7-2 to TRBJ1-5; D is possibly TRBD1 (6 bases). This CDR3 has 16 amino acids. The germline gives CDR1 SGHTA, CDR2 FQGNSA. Trimming cost V 6 bases and J 6 bases, with 21 bases left between them. DNA of the CDR3: TGTGCCAGCAGATCAGGTGGGGCAGGGGAGAGTCAGCCCCAGCATTTT. Encoded protein: CASRSGGAGESQPQHF. The entire variable domain, with the rest obtained from reference TRBV7-2 and TRBJ1-5, is as follows: GAGVSQSPSNKVTEKGKDVELRCDPISGHTALYWYRQSLGQGLEFLIYFQGNSAPDKSGLPSDRFSAERTGGSVSTLTIQRTQQEDSAVYLCASRSGGAGESQPQHFGDGTRLSIL.

This clonotype was seen repeatedly, ten times or more. V is TRBV12-3 or TRBV12-4 and J is TRBJ1-5; 10 nucleotides align to TRBD1. This CDR3 has 16 amino acids. Germline trimming cut 5 bases from V and 4 bases from J; bases unmatched to any gene: 8. The CDR3 loop is CASSRPGQGPNQPQHF. The CDR3 DNA follows: TGTGCCAGCAGTAGGCCGGGACAGGGGCCTAATCAGCCCCAGCATTTT.

This clonotype occurred once. The chain employs TRBV5-1 and TRBJ2-7, with D perhaps assigned TRBD1 or TRBD2 (6 bases each). The V and J ends lost 4 bases and 3 bases respectively, with 17 bases between them. The CDR3 sequence is 15 residues long. Germline CDR1 is SGHRS and CDR2 is YFSETQ. CDR3 loop: CASSHGGTTSYEQYF. CDR3 DNA: TGCGCCAGCAGCCATGGAGGGACAACTAGCTACGAGCAGTACTTC.

The chain couples TRBV5-4 to TRBJ1-4, with a possible D match to TRBD1 (5 bases). There are 16 residues in the CDR3. The V gene lost 1 base and the J gene lost 8 bases, with 18 bases spanning the gap. Germline V gene data show CDR1 as SGHNT and CDR2 as YYREEE (reference sequence). CDR3 DNA: TGTGCCAGCAGCTTGCAGGGCAGTCCAATTCGGGAAAAACTGTTTTTT. Its protein is CASSLQGSPIREKLFF. Full variable domain (remainder filled in from reference TRBV5-4 and TRBJ1-4): ETGVTQSPTHLIKTRGQQVTLRCSSQSGHNTVSWYQQALGQGPQFIFQYYREEENGRGNFPPRFSGLQFPNYSSELNVNALELDDSALYLCASSLQGSPIREKLFFGSGTQLSVL.

In DNA form, the CDR3 reads TGTGCCAGCTCACCCGGCCGGGACAGGGAGCAGAATGGCTACACCTTC. Residues: CASSPGRDREQNGYTF. This chain joins TRBV18 and TRBJ1-2; 9 bases align to TRBD1. The CDR3 spans 16 residues. V dropped 3 bases and J dropped 6; count of bases not matched to a gene: 11. Germline CDR1 reads KGHSH; CDR2 reads LQKENI.

The V call is TRBV7-9, the J call TRBJ2-3, with D unresolved. Trimming cost V 8 bases and J 0 bases, with 3 bases left between them. CDR3 length: 11 amino acids. CDR1 is SEHNR and CDR2 is FQNEAQ in the germline V gene (reference sequence). The CDR3 bases are TGTGCCAGCCTGAGCACAGATACGCAGTATTTT. This gives the protein CASLSTDTQYF.

This clonotype was observed at least ten times. This chain connects TRBV2 to TRBJ1-2; tentatively, D is TRBD1 (5 bases). V lost 2 bases, J lost 3 bases, and 10 bases lay in between. The germline V gene has CDR1 SNHLY and CDR2 FYNNEI. This CDR3 region has 14 residues. DNA for the CDR3: TGTGCCAGCAGTGAATGGGGCACCTACTATGGCTACACCTTC. Translation gives CASSEWGTYYGYTF.

This clonotype was detected ten times or more. This chain joins TRBV19 and TRBJ2-1; no clear D gene. Trimming cost V 5 bases and J 10 bases, with 12 bases left between them. Germline CDR1 and CDR2: LNHDA and SQIVND (reference sequence). CDR3 length: 12 residues. CDR3 protein: CASSPSYSEQFF. The CDR3 coding sequence is TGTGCCAGTAGTCCCTCGTACTCAGAGCAGTTCTTC.

This clonotype appeared many times. The chain has TRBV11-1 and TRBJ1-5; unclear D gene. Between the trimmed V and J ends, which lost 1 base and 7 bases, there was a span of 8 bases. The CDR3 length is 13 residues. CDR1 is SGHAT and CDR2 is FQDESV in the germline V gene (reference sequence). CDR3 amino acids: CASSLEESQPQHF. CDR3 DNA sequence: TGTGCCAGCAGCTTAGAGGAGTCACAGCCCCAGCATTTT.

This clonotype was found a few times. The rearrangement links TRBV30 to TRBJ2-2; D gene unclear. The CDR3 runs to 13 residues. Germline assignment: CDR1 GTSNPN and CDR2 SVGIG (reference sequence). With 2 bases removed from V and 0 bases from J, the gap between germline ends came to 4 bases. Written as DNA, the CDR3 is TGTGCCTGGAGTTCCGCGAACACCGGGGAGCTGTTTTTT. This gives the protein CAWSSANTGELFF.

This clonotype occurred many times. In DNA, the CDR3 is TGTGCCAGCAGCTTAGTTCGTTGGGGTCAGCCCCAGCATTTT. Its protein is CASSLVRWGQPQHF. This chain connects TRBV7-8 to TRBJ1-5; D call uncertain. The germline gives CDR1 SGHVS, CDR2 FQNEAQ. With 1 base removed from V and 6 bases from J, the gap between germline ends came to 10 bases. The CDR3 has 14 residues.

In this sample, this clonotype turned up many times. An end of the junction does not agree with germline; a read error may underlie this. The chain uses TRBV7-3 and TRBJ2-3, with 7 bases identical to TRBD1. The CDR3 spans 12 residues. The germline CDR1 and CDR2 sequences are SGHTA and FQGTGA. Written as DNA, the CDR3 is TGTGCCAGCAGCACTCCGGGACAGATCCTCTTTTTT. Translation gives CASSTPGQILFF.

In regard to this clonotype: The junction shows a germline mismatch at one end, possibly a read error. The gene calls are TRBV29-1 and TRBJ2-1; 14 bases agree with TRBD2. Germline CDR1 reads SQVTM; CDR2 reads ANQGSEA. The CDR3 consists of 18 residues. The CDR3 protein is CRVERTSGRSPPYNEQFF. As DNA, the CDR3 is TGCAGAGTTGAGAGGACTAGCGGGAGGAGCCCCCCTTACAATGAGCAGTTCTTC.

The table lists this clonotype with a few counts. The chain couples TRBV20-1 to TRBJ1-1, with 7 bases matching TRBD1. Germline V CDR1 and CDR2: DFQATT, SNEGSKA (reference sequence). Trimming took 6 bases from V and 7 from J; bases not matched to a gene: 5. The CDR3 spans 11 residues. The CDR3 reads CSARGLGEAFF. CDR3 DNA sequence: TGCAGTGCCAGGGGGTTGGGTGAAGCTTTCTTT.

This clonotype came up many times. The chain carries TRBV6-1 and TRBJ2-7; TRBD1 agrees at 11 bases. The CDR3 covers 16 residues. Per the germline V gene, CDR1 is MNHNS and CDR2 is SASEGT. Trimming cost V 5 bases and J 3 bases; bases outside gene matches: 9. DNA for the CDR3: TGTGCCAGCAGTCCAGCCGGGACAGGGGGACTCTACGAGCAGTACTTC. Its protein product is CASSPAGTGGLYEQYF.